This TCR beta chain came from a study of shared clonotypes between healthy human individuals. Trimming took 4 bases from V and 4 from J; bases not matched to a gene: 10. CDR3 length: 16 amino acids. The germline gives CDR1 SGHRS, CDR2 YFSETQ. Study-wide findings and caveats: Donor clonotype sharing was expected to depend on sequencing depth.

Everyone who donated was a Caucasian adult who lived in Nashville, Tennessee. As for this clone: The antigen is undetermined.

The quantity of DNA used in unsorted PBMC replicate PCRs was 300 ng, corresponding to some 29,000 T cell genomes. Assay: immunoSEQ multiplex PCR; the TCRdb copy retains only in-frame clones and omits some. This table has 490,000 or so clones, 65% to 80% appearing once. The clonotype originates from a middle-aged woman in good health. Some clones in this sample may be carry-over from other donors' samples. The sequencing input was PBMCs. The gene calls are TRBV5-1 and TRBJ2-7; TRBD2 agrees at 11 bases. The CDR3 nucleotides are TGCGCCAGCAGCCTATCACTAGCGGGAGAAGGTTACGAGCAGTACTTC. Its translation: CASSLSLAGEGYEQYF.